This TCR beta chain comes out of a study of CD8 T cells in ankylosing spondylitis. This clonotype was recorded at least ten times. Via MiXCR, TCRdb re-called the 5' RACE reads, giving one row per CDR3 protein. This table holds about 130,000 distinct CDR3 sequences, roughly an eighth found once. With 1 base removed from V and 6 bases from J, the gap between germline ends came to 10 bases. CDR3 length: 13 residues. The V call is TRBV12-3 or TRBV12-4, the J call TRBJ2-7; D is perhaps TRBD1 (6 bases). The sequenced material came from blood, either unsorted or a sorted T cell fraction (not recorded which). This TCR came from a female donor with ankylosing spondylitis or in good health (not recorded which). The CDR3, as DNA: TGTGCCAGCAGTTTAGGTGGCAGGGGCGAGCAGTACTTC. Translated, it gives CASSLGGRGEQYF.